The clone carrying this TCR beta chain was seen more than once but under ten times. Antigen unknown. This sample is drawn from a study of CD8 T cells in ankylosing spondylitis. The germline V gene has CDR1 ENHRY and CDR2 SYGVKD. After removal of 7 bases from V and 8 bases from J, the junction contained 9 bases not matched to a gene. The CDR3 loop spans 15 amino acids. One entry per CDR3 protein results from TCRdb running MiXCR on the 5' RACE reads. The sample comprises a few hundred thousand distinct CDR3 sequences, approximately 20% of which are singletons, and 16% rests with the top ten. Study-level findings and limits: What appeared characteristic of ankylosing spondylitis blood was a TCR beta motif of fewer than ten highly homologous variants.

The receptor's source is a male donor with ankylosing spondylitis. Specimen: blood, either unsorted or a sorted T cell fraction (not recorded which). The chain joins TRBV10-3 to TRBJ2-2, with 11 bases fitting TRBD1. CDR3 region: CAITPGTGGQGELFF. As DNA, the CDR3 is TGTGCCATCACCCCCGGGACAGGGGGTCAAGGGGAGCTGTTTTTT.